The T cell receptor (beta chain) described here comes from a study of blood T cells in healthy people across ages. Study-level points and caveats: Both naive CD4+ cell counts and diversity were greater in long-lived donors than in aged donors.

Researchers isolated at least 6.5 million PBMCs per sample. Sample-barcoded 5' priming and a J-beta primer mix drove a second PCR of roughly 6 to 12 cycles. TCRdb reprocessed the 5' RACE reads with MiXCR, giving one entry per CDR3 protein. This sample has 1.5 million or so distinct CDR3 sequences, with about 40% found just once. A word on this clonotype: As yet, its antigen is unknown.

V lost 2 bases to trimming and J lost 0 bases; unmatched junction nucleotides: 3. The V gene's germline CDR1 is MDHEN and CDR2 SYDVKM. CDR3 length equals 15 residues. The sequence was obtained from a woman under 30 in good health. Material for sequencing was blood. The chain has TRBV28 and TRBJ2-5, with 7 bases aligning to TRBD2. The CDR3 DNA is TGTGCCAGCAGTTTAGGGACTACACACCAAGAGACCCAGTACTTC. Encoded protein: CASSLGTTHQETQYF.